This entry describes one TCR beta chain. The assay was immunoSEQ multiplex PCR, and TCRdb's table has in-frame clones only and misses some. The sample records some 34,000 clones, roughly four fifths being singletons. The data originate from a study of STAT5B mutations in CD4+ large granular lymphocyte leukemia. V lost 10 bases, J lost 4 bases, and 23 bases lay in between. The germline gives CDR1 MNHEY, CDR2 SMNVEV (reference sequence). This CDR3 has 16 amino acids. Input material: CD4+ T cells from blood buffy coats. The clonotype comes from a human donor in good health. The chain joins TRBV27 to TRBJ2-1, with a possible D match to TRBD2 (6 bases). Written as DNA, the CDR3 is TGTGCCACCCAGAAGAGGCGGGACTCGCTTTACAATGAGCAGTTCTTC. Its protein is CATQKRRDSLYNEQFF.